Described below is a single T cell receptor (beta chain) sequence and its context. Antigen: not known. Pooled samples include second doses given at about 4 or 12 weeks. The source of the sample is a study of T cell responses to AZD1222 COVID-19 vaccine. Generated by immunoSEQ multiplex PCR, the TCRdb table keeps only in-frame clones and is missing some. This sample has 90,000 to 130,000 clones, with about 94% found just once. General study points: Baseline serology detected seropositivity in only 5 to 7 AZD1222 recipients. Most donors were white British and more were female, and clonal diversity was possibly underestimated.

J gave up 9 bases and V 1 base, and 9 bases lay outside the gene matches. Looked up from germline, CDR1 is LGHDT and CDR2 is YNNKEL (reference sequence). The CDR3 runs 14 residues. The rearrangement links TRBV3-1 (or the pseudogene TRBV3-2) to TRBJ2-7, with TRBD1 identical over 7 bases. The source is an adult who received the AZD1222 COVID-19 vaccine. Specimen: peripheral blood, collected 28 days after the second AZD1222 dose. The CDR3 loop is CASSQVRTGSVQYF. The CDR3 bases are TGTGCCAGCAGCCAAGTCAGGACAGGTTCGGTGCAGTACTTC.